Below, 30 T cell receptor beta chains from the same sample are listed, as sequenced in a study of human T cells and chemical hapten exposure. TCRdb processed the RACE reads anew with MiXCR; each CDR3 protein has one entry. The table includes 370,000 or so distinct CDR3 sequences, more than 4.5% detected once. This sample's time point: patch test 1, 2 weeks after DPC sensitization. Specified treatment: therapeutic diphenylcyclopropenone sensitization with weekly scalp DPC. Material: whole blood, obtained in connection with sensitization to the hapten diphenylcyclopropenone (DPC). All receptors come from a woman aged 45-59 years with alopecia areata. Some clones in this sample may be carry-over from other donors' samples.

The table lists this clonotype with many counts. The rearrangement uses TRBV4-2 and TRBJ1-1, with D possibly being TRBD1 (6 bases). Germline CDR1 reads LGHNA; CDR2 reads YNFKEQ. Trimming left V 3 bases short and J 11 bases short, with 13 bases between. This CDR3 has 12 residues. CDR3 sequence reads: CASSQNREEAFF. The CDR3 DNA reads as TGTGCCAGCAGCCAGAACAGGGAGGAGGCTTTCTTT.

This clonotype appeared many times. The genes are TRBV4-1 and TRBJ1-1, with D perhaps TRBD1 (6 bases). Trimming left V 3 bases short and J 3 bases short, with 17 bases between. Germline CDR1 reads MGHRA; CDR2 reads YSYEKL. CDR3 length equals 16 residues. This CDR3 is CASSQAIITGHTEAFF. The DNA of the CDR3 is TGCGCCAGCAGCCAGGCGATCATTACAGGGCACACTGAAGCTTTCTTT.

This clonotype was counted at least ten times. The J gene is TRBJ2-1, the V gene TRBV12-3 or TRBV12-4; possibly TRBD2 for D (5 bases). V shed 5 bases and J shed 0 bases, with 20 bases lying between them. The CDR3 sequence is 18 residues long. The CDR3 bases are TGTGCCAGCAGTCAACCCCCCCGTAGCGAGAGCTCCTACAATGAGCAGTTCTTC. Translating gives CASSQPPRSESSYNEQFF.

V gene TRBV10-3 combines with J gene TRBJ2-1; no clear D. CDR1 and CDR2 from the germline V gene are ENHRY and SYGVKD. CDR3 length equals 13 residues. Trimming removed 4 bases at V and 6 bases at J, with 10 bases between. The CDR3 loop reads CAISVGQSNEQFF. Here the CDR3 DNA reads TGTGCCATCAGTGTGGGTCAGAGCAATGAGCAGTTCTTC.

This clonotype was recorded many times. This chain joins TRBV28 and TRBJ1-4; a possible D gene is TRBD1 (5 bases). V lost 2 bases and J lost 2, with 9 bases in between. The CDR3 length is 15 residues. CDR1 is MDHEN and CDR2 is SYDVKM in the germline V gene. The chain's CDR3 is CASSLMGPTNEKLFF. CDR3 nucleotide sequence: TGTGCCAGCAGTTTAATGGGGCCTACTAATGAAAAACTGTTTTTT.

For this clonotype: It may be a read error: a sequence one base away is much more abundant. J is TRBJ1-1 and V is TRBV9; D unclear. Germline V gives CDR1 SGDLS, CDR2 YYNGEE. The CDR3 runs 15 residues. Trimming left V 4 bases short and J 3 bases short, with 16 bases between. CDR3 amino acids: CASSPGSALYTEAFF. The CDR3 DNA follows: TGTGCCAGCAGCCCCGGGTCCGCCCTGTACACTGAAGCTTTCTTT. The full variable domain, completed using reference TRBV9 and TRBJ1-1, is DSGVTQTPKHLITATGQRVTLRCSPRSGDLSVYWYQQSLDQGLQFLIQYYNGEERAKGNILERFSAQQFPDLHSELNLSSLELGDSALYFCASSPGSALYTEAFFGQGTRLTVV.

In its sample, this clonotype was seen many times. The chain employs TRBV27 and TRBJ1-1; 7 positions match TRBD1. Germline CDR1 MNHEY, CDR2 SMNVEV (reference sequence). This CDR3 has 13 residues. The junction had 2 bases not matched to a gene; V was cut back by 6 bases and J by 1 base. CDR3 sequence reads: CASRGQANTEAFF. As DNA, the CDR3 is TGTGCCAGCAGAGGACAGGCGAACACTGAAGCTTTCTTT.

This clonotype showed up many times. V usage is TRBV16 and J usage is TRBJ1-5; 7 nucleotides match TRBD1. This CDR3 has 15 amino acids. V was pared by 4 bases and J by 0 bases, with 3 bases of the junction left unmatched. The V gene's germline CDR1 is KGHSY and CDR2 FQNENV. The CDR3 sequence: CASSPEGASNQPQHF. Written as DNA, the CDR3 is TGTGCCAGCAGCCCAGAGGGGGCTAGCAATCAGCCCCAGCATTTT. Together with reference TRBV16 and TRBJ1-5, the CDR3 gives the full variable domain: GEEVAQTPKHLVRGEGQKAKLYCAPIKGHSYVFWYQQVLKNEFKFLISFQNENVFDETGMPKERFSAKCLPNSPCSLEIQATKLEDSAVYFCASSPEGASNQPQHFGDGTRLSIL.

This clonotype was recorded many times. The rearrangement uses TRBV3-1 and TRBJ1-1; no clear D gene. This CDR3 spans 14 amino acids. Germline V gene lookup returns CDR1 LGHDT and CDR2 YNNKEL (reference sequence). Trimming removed 0 bases from V and 4 bases from J, with 9 bases in between. CDR3 in DNA: TGTGCCAGCAGCCAAGATCAGGTTAGCACTGAAGCTTTCTTT. This codes for CASSQDQVSTEAFF.

This clonotype was seen a few times. V usage is TRBV4-1 and J usage is TRBJ2-7, with D perhaps matching TRBD1 or TRBD2 (5 bases each). Germline-derived CDR1 and CDR2 are MGHRA and YSYEKL. V was pared by 4 bases and J by 0 bases, with 13 bases between. This CDR3 spans 15 amino acids. This CDR3 is CASSLPGTGSYEQYF. In DNA, the CDR3 is TGCGCCAGCAGCCTACCCGGGACGGGCTCCTACGAGCAGTACTTC.

CDR3 protein: CASSLGTVFNEQFF. The CDR3 DNA sequence: TGTGCCAGCAGTTTAGGGACAGTTTTCAATGAGCAGTTCTTC. This chain joins TRBV12-3 or TRBV12-4 and TRBJ2-1; D perhaps matches TRBD1 (6 bases). V lost 1 base and J lost 6, with 10 bases in between. This CDR3 is 14 amino acids long.

The rearrangement joins TRBV6-1 to TRBJ2-5; D unclear. In germline, CDR1 is MNHNS, CDR2 SASEGT. There are 12 residues in the CDR3. The V and J ends lost 4 bases and 3 bases respectively, with 6 bases between them. Here the CDR3 reads CASSAWKETQYF. For the CDR3, the DNA is TGTGCCAGCAGTGCTTGGAAAGAGACCCAGTACTTC.

The chain employs TRBV20-1 and TRBJ2-3, with a tentative D call TRBD1 (5 bases). V lost 2 bases, J lost 1 base, and 7 bases lay in between. This CDR3 comprises 13 residues. Germline V CDR1 and CDR2: DFQATT, SNEGSKA (reference sequence). In DNA, the CDR3 is TGCAGTGCTAGAATAGGGGGCACAGATACGCAGTATTTT. Amino acid sequence: CSARIGGTDTQYF.

This clonotype was counted a few times. The chain recombines TRBV6-5 with TRBJ1-1, with 8 bases fitting TRBD1. This CDR3 is 15 amino acids long. Germline trimming cut 2 bases from V and 4 bases from J; bases unmatched to any gene: 6. Germline V gene sequence: CDR1 MNHEY, CDR2 SVGAGI. CDR3 residues: CASSYAGGGGTEAFF. CDR3 sequence (DNA): TGTGCCAGCAGTTACGCAGGGGGCGGAGGCACTGAAGCTTTCTTT.

This clonotype was seen at least ten times. The chain uses TRBV7-9 and TRBJ2-1; 13 positions match TRBD2. The junction had 10 bases not matched to a gene; V was cut back by 5 bases and J by 9 bases. This CDR3 has 16 residues. From germline, CDR1 is SEHNR and CDR2 FQNEAQ (reference sequence). CDR3 residues: CASSLTSGGALAEQFF. The CDR3 DNA follows: TGTGCCAGCAGCCTCACTAGCGGGGGGGCCTTAGCTGAGCAGTTCTTC. Using reference TRBV7-9 and TRBJ2-1 for the parts outside the CDR3, the full variable domain is DTGVSQNPRHKITKRGQNVTFRCDPISEHNRLYWYRQTLGQGPEFLTYFQNEAQLEKSRLLSDRFSAERPKGSFSTLEIQRTEQGDSAMYLCASSLTSGGALAEQFFGPGTRLTVL.

This clonotype was found many times. The chain recombines TRBV6-2 or TRBV6-3 with TRBJ2-7; TRBD2 agrees at 10 bases. Losses at the gene ends were 2 bases for V and 4 bases for J; bases not matched to a gene: 2. Germline CDR1 and CDR2: MNHEY and SVGEGT. This CDR3 has 14 amino acids. For the CDR3, the DNA is TGTGCCAGCAGTTACAATAGCGGGAGGTACGAGCAGTACTTC. It translates to CASSYNSGRYEQYF.

This clonotype was detected many times. This sequence joins TRBV6-2 or TRBV6-3 and TRBJ2-3; no clear D gene. Germline V lookup: CDR1 MNHEY, CDR2 SVGEGT. Trimming shortened V by 8 bases and J by 3 bases, and 15 bases separated the two germline ends. The CDR3 consists of 14 residues. The CDR3: CASLGDENTDTQYF. The DNA for the CDR3 is TGTGCCAGCCTCGGAGATGAGAATACAGATACGCAGTATTTT.

In this sample, this clonotype turned up many times. The chain couples TRBV10-3 to TRBJ2-7; 9 positions agree with TRBD1. The CDR3 loop spans 14 amino acids. V lost 3 bases, J lost 5 bases, and 5 bases stayed unmatched. Germline CDR1 and CDR2: ENHRY and SYGVKD. CDR3 coding DNA: TGTGCCATCAGTGAAAGACAGGGGGTGAACGAGCAGTACTTC. It codes for CAISERQGVNEQYF.

There are many counts of this clonotype. The chain combines TRBV7-6 with TRBJ2-7; D uncertain. V was clipped by 5 bases and J by 0 bases, with 8 bases between them. Germline CDR1 reads SGHVS; CDR2 reads FNYEAQ. This CDR3 comprises 13 residues. CDR3 sequence (DNA): TGTGCCAGCAGCCTGTCGGACTCCTACGAGCAGTACTTC. Its translation is CASSLSDSYEQYF.

This chain connects TRBV6-6 to TRBJ2-7; D remains ambiguous. Germline V gives CDR1 MNHNY, CDR2 SVGAGI (reference sequence). This CDR3 is 14 amino acids long. Deletions cut 2 bases from V and 3 bases from J, with 11 bases between. The CDR3 region has the DNA TGTGCCAGCAGTTACACAAGAGGAAGCTACGAGCAGTACTTC. Amino acid sequence: CASSYTRGSYEQYF.

This clonotype was counted many times. V usage is TRBV5-1 and J usage is TRBJ1-5; no definite D call. The germline CDR1 and CDR2 sequences are SGHRS and YFSETQ. V was cut by 4 bases and J by 1 base, with 15 bases left in between. CDR3 length: 16 amino acids. In nucleotides, the CDR3 is TGCGCCAGCAGCCTTGGATTGGAAGGGAGCAATCAGCCCCAGCATTTT. Translation: CASSLGLEGSNQPQHF.

This clonotype occurred many times. The J gene is TRBJ2-1, the V gene TRBV2; the match to TRBD1 covers 7 bases. The CDR3 contains 16 residues. The germline V gene encodes CDR1 SNHLY and CDR2 FYNNEI. Germline trimming cut 5 bases from V and 6 bases from J; bases unmatched to any gene: 13. In DNA form, the CDR3 reads TGTGCCAGCAGTCCATCTCGGTCCTCAGGGGGCAATGAGCAGTTCTTC. It specifies CASSPSRSSGGNEQFF.

The chain recombines TRBV4-1 with TRBJ2-1, with D tentatively TRBD1 (6 bases). The CDR3 is 17 residues long. Trimming shortened V by 3 bases and J by 0 bases, and 15 bases separated the two germline ends. Germline loops: CDR1 MGHRA, CDR2 YSYEKL. The CDR3 reads CASSHNRDASSYNEQFF. Written as DNA, the CDR3 is TGCGCCAGCAGCCACAACAGGGACGCGAGCTCCTACAATGAGCAGTTCTTC.

The rearrangement joins TRBV11-3 to TRBJ2-1, with a weak D call TRBD2 (5 bases). The germline V gene has CDR1 SGHNT and CDR2 YENEEA. V lost 5 bases, J lost 7 bases, and 18 bases lay in between. The CDR3 runs 15 residues. This CDR3 is CASSPTSEGWNEQFF. DNA for the CDR3: TGTGCCAGCAGCCCCACAAGTGAGGGTTGGAATGAGCAGTTCTTC.

This clonotype was counted at least ten times. This sequence joins TRBV7-8 and TRBJ2-4; 10 bases fit TRBD2. Germline lookup yields CDR1 SGHVS and CDR2 FQNEAQ. After removal of 4 bases from V and 3 bases from J, the junction contained 9 bases not matched to a gene. CDR3 length equals 17 residues. The CDR3 loop reads CASSSRTSGQLKNIQYF. CDR3 bases: TGTGCCAGCAGCTCCAGGACTAGCGGACAACTCAAAAACATTCAGTACTTC.

This clonotype occurred a few times. The V gene is TRBV4-1, the J gene TRBJ1-2, with TRBD1 as a possible D gene (5 bases). Looked up from germline, CDR1 is MGHRA and CDR2 is YSYEKL. Deletions cut 3 bases from V and 7 bases from J, with 27 bases between. The CDR3 has 18 amino acids. The CDR3 is CASSHPNRGAPEASGYTF. CDR3 DNA sequence: TGCGCCAGCAGCCATCCCAATCGAGGGGCGCCGGAGGCCAGTGGCTACACCTTC.

The chain is built from TRBV4-2 and TRBJ2-1; D perhaps matches TRBD1 (5 bases). Germline CDR1 reads LGHNA; CDR2 reads YNFKEQ. This CDR3 has 16 amino acids. V was shortened by 4 bases and J by 0 bases, with 13 bases between the two germline ends. Written as DNA, the CDR3 is TGTGCCAGCAGCCCTCAGGGCCAGAGCTCCTACAATGAGCAGTTCTTC. Translating it yields CASSPQGQSSYNEQFF.

In its sample, this clonotype was seen many times. The rearrangement joins TRBV27 to TRBJ2-3; D perhaps matches TRBD2 (6 bases). The CDR3 totals 15 residues. CDR1 and CDR2 (germline): MNHEY, SMNVEV (reference sequence). V lost 8 bases and J 1 base, leaving 16 bases between the germline ends. CDR3 region: CASALGGRGTDTQYF. The CDR3 coding sequence is TGTGCCAGCGCTCTAGGAGGGCGCGGCACAGATACGCAGTATTTT.

Many counts were recorded for this clonotype. This chain connects TRBV4-3 to TRBJ1-4, with a tentative D call TRBD1 (6 bases). From germline, CDR1 is LGHNA and CDR2 YSLEER. The germline V and J ends were trimmed by 0 bases and 8 bases, with 7 bases remaining between them. This CDR3 comprises 13 residues. In DNA, the CDR3 is TGCGCCAGCAGCCAAGAGAGGGGGGAAAAACTGTTTTTT. Translating it yields CASSQERGEKLFF.

This clonotype was observed a few times. CDR3 protein: CASSQGPRGSYGYTF. The DNA for the CDR3 is TGCGCCAGCAGCCAAGGGCCAAGGGGGTCCTATGGCTACACCTTC. The V call is TRBV4-1, the J call TRBJ1-2, with D tentatively TRBD1 (6 bases). V gave up 1 base and J gave up 4 bases, with 13 bases separating them. CDR3 size: 15 residues. Germline lookup yields CDR1 MGHRA and CDR2 YSYEKL.